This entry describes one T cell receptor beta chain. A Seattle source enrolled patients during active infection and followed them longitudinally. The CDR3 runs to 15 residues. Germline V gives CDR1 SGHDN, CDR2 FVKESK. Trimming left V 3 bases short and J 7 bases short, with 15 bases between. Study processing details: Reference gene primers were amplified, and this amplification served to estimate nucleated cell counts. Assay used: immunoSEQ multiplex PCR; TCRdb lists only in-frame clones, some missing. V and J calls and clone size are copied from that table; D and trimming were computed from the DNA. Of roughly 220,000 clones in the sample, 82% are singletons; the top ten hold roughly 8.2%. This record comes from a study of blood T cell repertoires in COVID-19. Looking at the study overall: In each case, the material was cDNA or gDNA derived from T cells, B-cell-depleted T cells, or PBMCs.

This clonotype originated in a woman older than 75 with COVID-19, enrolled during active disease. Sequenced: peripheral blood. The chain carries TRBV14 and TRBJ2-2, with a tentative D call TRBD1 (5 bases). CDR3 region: CASSQKDTWNGELFF. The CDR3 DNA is TGTGCCAGCAGCCAGAAGGACACCTGGAACGGGGAGCTGTTTTTT.